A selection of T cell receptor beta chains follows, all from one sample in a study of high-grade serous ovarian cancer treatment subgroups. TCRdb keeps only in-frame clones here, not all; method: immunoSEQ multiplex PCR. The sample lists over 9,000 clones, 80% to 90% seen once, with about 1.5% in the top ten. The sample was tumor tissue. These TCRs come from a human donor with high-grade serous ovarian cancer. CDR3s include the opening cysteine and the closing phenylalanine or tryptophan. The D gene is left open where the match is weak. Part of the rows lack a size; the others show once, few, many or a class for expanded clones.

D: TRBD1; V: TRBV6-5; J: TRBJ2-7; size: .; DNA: TGTGCCAGCAGACCCGGACAGGACTACGAGCAGTACTTC; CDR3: CASRPGQDYEQYF
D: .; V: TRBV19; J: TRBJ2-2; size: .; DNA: TGTGCCAGTAGTATTCAGGAGGCCACCGGGGAGCTGTTTTTT; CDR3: CASSIQEATGELFF
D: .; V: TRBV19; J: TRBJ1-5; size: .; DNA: TGTGCCAGTAGTATGGGGCAATCACTTAATCAGCCCCAGCATTTT; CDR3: CASSMGQSLNQPQHF
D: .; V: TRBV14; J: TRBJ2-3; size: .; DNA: TGTGCCAGCAGCCAAGAGAGCGGATTCACAGATACGCAGTATTTT; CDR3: CASSQESGFTDTQYF
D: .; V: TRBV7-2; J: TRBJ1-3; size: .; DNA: TGTGCCAGCAGCTTATCAACCGGAAACACCATATATTTT; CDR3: CASSLSTGNTIYF
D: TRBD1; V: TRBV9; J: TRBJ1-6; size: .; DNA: TGTGCCAGCAGCGGCGGGACAGACCTCAATTCACCCCTCCACTTT; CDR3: CASSGGTDLNSPLHF
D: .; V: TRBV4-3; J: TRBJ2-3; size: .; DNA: TGCGCCAGCAGCGGGAGTGGAGATACGCAGTATTTT; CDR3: CASSGSGDTQYF
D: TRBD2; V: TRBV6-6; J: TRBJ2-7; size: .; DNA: TGTGCCAGCAGCATTAGCGGGAGGGCCTACGAGCAGTACTTC; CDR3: CASSISGRAYEQYF
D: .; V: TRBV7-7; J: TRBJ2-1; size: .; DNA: TGTGCTAGCAGCCGAGGGGGCTGGCGGGATATAATTGAGCAGTTCTTC; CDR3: CASSRGGWRDIIEQFF
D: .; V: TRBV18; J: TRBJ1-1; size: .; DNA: TGTGCCAGCTCACCCGAGGGACGGCCGAACACTGAAGCTTTCTTT; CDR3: CASSPEGRPNTEAFF
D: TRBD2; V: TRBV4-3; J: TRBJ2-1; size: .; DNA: TGCGCCAGCAGCCACGATATAGCGGGAGGGTCTGAGCAGTTCTTC; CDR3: CASSHDIAGGSEQFF
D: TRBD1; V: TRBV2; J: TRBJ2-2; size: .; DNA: TGTGCCAGCAGTCGGCCGGGACAGGGGGTCGCCGGGGAGCTGTTTTTT; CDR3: CASSRPGQGVAGELFF
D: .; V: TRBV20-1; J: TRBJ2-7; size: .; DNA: TGCAGCCGCCCGGAGCAGTACTTC; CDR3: CSRPEQYF
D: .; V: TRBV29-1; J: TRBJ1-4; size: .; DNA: TGCAGCGTTGGGATGATTAATGAAAAACTGTTTTTT; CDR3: CSVGMINEKLFF
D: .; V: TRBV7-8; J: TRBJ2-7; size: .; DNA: TGTGCCAGCAGCTTATACGGTTCCGGGGCGACCTACGAGCAGTACTTC; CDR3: CASSLYGSGATYEQYF
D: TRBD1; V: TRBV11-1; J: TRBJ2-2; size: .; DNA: TGTGCCAGCAGCGGGAGACAGGGGGCGTACACCGGGGAGCTGTTTTTT; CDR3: CASSGRQGAYTGELFF
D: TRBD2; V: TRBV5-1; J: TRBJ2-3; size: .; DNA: TGCGCCAGCAGCCGCGATCCTAGCGGGGGGACGACAGATACGCAGTATTTT; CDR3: CASSRDPSGGTTDTQYF
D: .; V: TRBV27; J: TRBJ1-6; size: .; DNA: TGTGCCAGCAGTTTAGACGCATTCTATAATTCACCCCTCCACTTT; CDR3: CASSLDAFYNSPLHF
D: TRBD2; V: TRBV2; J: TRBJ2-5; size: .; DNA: TGTGCCAGCAGTTCCCCTGCCAGCGGGGCGGGTAGGGCCCAGTACTTC; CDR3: CASSSPASGAGRAQYF
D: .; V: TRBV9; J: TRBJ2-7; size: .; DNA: TGTGCCAGCAGCGTAGATCCAGGGGCCTACGAGCAGTACTTC; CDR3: CASSVDPGAYEQYF
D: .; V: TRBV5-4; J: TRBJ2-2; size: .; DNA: TGTGCCAGCAGCTTGGGCCTGTCCGGCCGGGGTCGGACCGGGGAGCTGTTTTTT; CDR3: CASSLGLSGRGRTGELFF
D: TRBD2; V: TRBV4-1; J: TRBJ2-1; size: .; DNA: TGCGCCAGCAGCCAAGATTCACTAGCGGGAGTCGAGCAGTTCTTC; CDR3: CASSQDSLAGVEQFF
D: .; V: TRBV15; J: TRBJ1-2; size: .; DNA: TGTGCCACCAGCACCGCTCGGGGGGAAGGAGGGAACTATGGCTACACCTTC; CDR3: CATSTARGEGGNYGYTF
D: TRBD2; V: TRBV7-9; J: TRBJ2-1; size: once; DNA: TGTGCCAGCAGCGCTTGGACTAGCGGTTTATACAATGAGCAGTTCTTC; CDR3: CASSAWTSGLYNEQFF
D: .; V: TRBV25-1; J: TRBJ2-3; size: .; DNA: TGTGCCAGCAGTGAATATTCCTTAACAGATACGCAGTATTTT; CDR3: CASSEYSLTDTQYF
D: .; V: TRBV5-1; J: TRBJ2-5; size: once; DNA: TGCGCCAGCAGGGAGGGCTTCGCGGGGGCTGAGACCCAGTACTTC; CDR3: CASREGFAGAETQYF
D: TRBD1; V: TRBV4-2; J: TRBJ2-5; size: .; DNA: TGTGCCAGCAGCCAAGACAGGACAGGGGTTCGAGGGCAGACCCAGTACTTC; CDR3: CASSQDRTGVRGQTQYF